These T cell receptor beta chains were read from a single sample in a study of identical twins. MiXCR, applied by TCRdb to the 5' RACE reads, yields one record per CDR3 protein. The sample has 1.5 million to 2 million distinct CDR3 sequences, about 32% seen once. The source material was cord blood. The receptors originated from a newborn girl in good health. Each CDR3 is given with its conserved first and last residue. The order of the fields is clone size, J gene, V gene, D gene, CDR3 DNA, CDR3 protein. D genes are given only for firm matches. Rows may omit the clone size; those that give it use once, few, many or a size class.

clone size: many; J gene: TRBJ2-3; V gene: TRBV28; D gene: TRBD2; CDR3 DNA: TGTGCCAGCAGTTCGGTAGCGGGAATAGATACGCAGTATTTT; CDR3 protein: CASSSVAGIDTQYF
clone size: .; J gene: TRBJ2-1; V gene: TRBV4-2; D gene: TRBD2; CDR3 DNA: TGTGCCAGCAGCTCCCACGGGACTATCTCCTACAATGAGCAGTTCTTC; CDR3 protein: CASSSHGTISYNEQFF
clone size: once; J gene: TRBJ2-1; V gene: TRBV2; D gene: TRBD2; CDR3 DNA: TGTGCCAGCATGGGACTAGCGGTCTACGAGCAGTTCTTC; CDR3 protein: CASMGLAVYEQFF
clone size: .; J gene: TRBJ2-7; V gene: TRBV27; D gene: TRBD2; CDR3 DNA: TGTGCCAGCAGTTTAGGAGGACTAGCGGGAGGCCTCTACGAGCAGTACTTC; CDR3 protein: CASSLGGLAGGLYEQYF
clone size: few; J gene: TRBJ2-5; V gene: TRBV2; D gene: .; CDR3 DNA: TGTGCCATACACGATTCTAGCGTCCAAGAGACCCAGTACTTC; CDR3 protein: CAIHDSSVQETQYF
clone size: few; J gene: TRBJ2-7; V gene: TRBV29-1; D gene: .; CDR3 DNA: TGCAGCGTTGAGGACGGGACCAACGAGCAGTACTTC; CDR3 protein: CSVEDGTNEQYF
clone size: .; J gene: TRBJ2-7; V gene: TRBV10-3; D gene: TRBD2; CDR3 DNA: TGTGCCATCAGTGAGTCGATCTTAATAGCGGGGGCCCCCTACGAGCAGTACTTC; CDR3 protein: CAISESILIAGAPYEQYF
clone size: .; J gene: TRBJ1-2; V gene: TRBV9; D gene: TRBD1; CDR3 DNA: TGTGCCAGCACAGGGGGGGTCTATGGCTACACCTTC; CDR3 protein: CASTGGVYGYTF
clone size: .; J gene: TRBJ2-2; V gene: TRBV20-1; D gene: TRBD1; CDR3 DNA: TGCAGTGCCCGGACAGGGAAGAACACCGGGGAGCTGTTTTTT; CDR3 protein: CSARTGKNTGELFF
clone size: .; J gene: TRBJ1-6; V gene: TRBV20-1; D gene: .; CDR3 DNA: TGCAGTGCTAGAGATCGGGGACTGTTGAATTCACCCCTCCACTTT; CDR3 protein: CSARDRGLLNSPLHF
clone size: .; J gene: TRBJ2-3; V gene: TRBV11-2; D gene: TRBD1; CDR3 DNA: TGTGCCAGCAGCTCGAACCCCCGGGACAGGGGATATACGCAGTATTTT; CDR3 protein: CASSSNPRDRGYTQYF
clone size: .; J gene: TRBJ2-3; V gene: TRBV6-5; D gene: .; CDR3 DNA: TGTGCCAGCAGTTACTCACTACAGGGTGGGGATACGCAGTATTTT; CDR3 protein: CASSYSLQGGDTQYF
clone size: .; J gene: TRBJ1-2; V gene: TRBV18; D gene: .; CDR3 DNA: TGTGCCAGCTCACCGGTCGGGGGCCTCGCTAACTATGGCTACACCTTC; CDR3 protein: CASSPVGGLANYGYTF
clone size: few; J gene: TRBJ1-2; V gene: TRBV20-1; D gene: .; CDR3 DNA: TGCAGTGCTAGTTACCCTAACCATGGCTACACCTTC; CDR3 protein: CSASYPNHGYTF
clone size: few; J gene: TRBJ1-1; V gene: TRBV24-1; D gene: TRBD1; CDR3 DNA: TGTGCCACCAGTGATTTGCGGGACAGGGGCCACCCTGAAGCTTTCTTT; CDR3 protein: CATSDLRDRGHPEAFF
clone size: .; J gene: TRBJ2-2; V gene: TRBV27; D gene: .; CDR3 DNA: TGTGCCAGCAGTTTAAGCCGCCTAGTTTGGGCCACCGGGGAGCTGTTTTTT; CDR3 protein: CASSLSRLVWATGELFF
clone size: few; J gene: TRBJ2-5; V gene: TRBV7-8; D gene: TRBD1; CDR3 DNA: TGTGCCAGCAGCTTAGACCAGGGGGCTTTTCAAGAGACCCAGTACTTC; CDR3 protein: CASSLDQGAFQETQYF
clone size: few; J gene: TRBJ2-4; V gene: TRBV5-1; D gene: .; CDR3 DNA: TGCGCCAGCAGCTTGGTTGGCTACAGCAAAAACATTCAGTACTTC; CDR3 protein: CASSLVGYSKNIQYF
clone size: .; J gene: TRBJ2-2; V gene: TRBV29-1; D gene: TRBD1; CDR3 DNA: TGCAGCGTGTCGACGGGACAGGGATTGAACACCGGGGAGCTGTTTTTT; CDR3 protein: CSVSTGQGLNTGELFF
clone size: .; J gene: TRBJ2-3; V gene: TRBV2; D gene: .; CDR3 DNA: TGTGCCAGCAGTGAAGTGACCCTTCGGGGTGGCACAGATACGCAGTATTTT; CDR3 protein: CASSEVTLRGGTDTQYF
clone size: many; J gene: TRBJ2-3; V gene: TRBV29-1; D gene: TRBD1; CDR3 DNA: TGCAGCGTTGAACTACAGGGGACGCAGTATTTT; CDR3 protein: CSVELQGTQYF
clone size: .; J gene: TRBJ2-7; V gene: TRBV20-1; D gene: .; CDR3 DNA: TGCAGGGCTGGGACCGCCACCTACGAGCAGTACTTC; CDR3 protein: CRAGTATYEQYF
clone size: .; J gene: TRBJ1-6; V gene: TRBV5-1; D gene: .; CDR3 DNA: TGCGCCAGCAGCTTGGCCGGACAGCATAATTCACCCCTCCACTTT; CDR3 protein: CASSLAGQHNSPLHF
clone size: few; J gene: TRBJ1-2; V gene: TRBV29-1; D gene: .; CDR3 DNA: TGCAGCTTCGGACAGAATGGCTACACCTTC; CDR3 protein: CSFGQNGYTF
clone size: many; J gene: TRBJ2-5; V gene: TRBV5-1; D gene: .; CDR3 DNA: TGTGCCAGTACCGGAGAGACCCAGTACTTC; CDR3 protein: CASTGETQYF
clone size: .; J gene: TRBJ2-7; V gene: TRBV20-1; D gene: TRBD1; CDR3 DNA: TGCAGTGCTAGAGATGTCGGGACAGCCTCCTACGAGCAGTACTTC; CDR3 protein: CSARDVGTASYEQYF
clone size: few; J gene: TRBJ2-7; V gene: TRBV7-2; D gene: .; CDR3 DNA: TGTGCTAGTGGGGATTATTACGAGCAGTACTTC; CDR3 protein: CASGDYYEQYF
clone size: few; J gene: TRBJ2-7; V gene: TRBV5-1; D gene: TRBD2; CDR3 DNA: TGCGCCAGCAGTTCTATGGGGACTAGCGCCTTCCCCGAGCAGTACTTC; CDR3 protein: CASSSMGTSAFPEQYF
clone size: many; J gene: TRBJ2-6; V gene: TRBV29-1; D gene: .; CDR3 DNA: TGCAGCGTTGACAGCTCTGGGGCCAACGTCCTGACTTTC; CDR3 protein: CSVDSSGANVLTF
clone size: few; J gene: TRBJ2-3; V gene: TRBV11-2; D gene: TRBD2; CDR3 DNA: TGTGCCAGCAGCTTAGAGGCGTTACTAGCGGATACGCAGTATTTT; CDR3 protein: CASSLEALLADTQYF
clone size: few; J gene: TRBJ2-4; V gene: TRBV7-2; D gene: .; CDR3 DNA: TGTGCCAGCAGCTTAAGGGCGGAGATTCAGTACTTC; CDR3 protein: CASSLRAEIQYF
clone size: .; J gene: TRBJ2-1; V gene: TRBV19; D gene: TRBD1; CDR3 DNA: TGTGCCAGTTATCCCGGGACAGGGGGCTACAATGAGCAGTTCTTC; CDR3 protein: CASYPGTGGYNEQFF
clone size: .; J gene: TRBJ2-5; V gene: TRBV6-6; D gene: .; CDR3 DNA: TGTGCCAGCAGACAGCCGACTCAAGAGACCCAGTACTTC; CDR3 protein: CASRQPTQETQYF
clone size: .; J gene: TRBJ2-3; V gene: TRBV24-1; D gene: TRBD2; CDR3 DNA: TGTGCCACCAGTGAGGGGACTAGCGGCCTTGATACGCAGTATTTT; CDR3 protein: CATSEGTSGLDTQYF
clone size: .; J gene: TRBJ1-5; V gene: TRBV21-1; D gene: .; CDR3 DNA: TGTGCCAGCAGCAGCCCCAGGGGATGCAGCAATCAGCCCCAGCATTTT; CDR3 protein: CASSSPRGCSNQPQHF
clone size: many; J gene: TRBJ1-2; V gene: TRBV29-1; D gene: TRBD1; CDR3 DNA: TGCAGCGTGGACAGGCCATATGATGGCTACACCTTC; CDR3 protein: CSVDRPYDGYTF
clone size: few; J gene: TRBJ1-5; V gene: TRBV4-2; D gene: .; CDR3 DNA: TGTGCCAGCAGCCAAGAGCCTCAGGGGTATCAGCCCCAGCATTTT; CDR3 protein: CASSQEPQGYQPQHF
clone size: .; J gene: TRBJ1-2; V gene: TRBV5-1; D gene: TRBD1; CDR3 DNA: TGCGCCAGCAGCTCGGGACAGGGGAACTATGGCTGCACCTTC; CDR3 protein: CASSSGQGNYGCTF
clone size: few; J gene: TRBJ2-7; V gene: TRBV15; D gene: .; CDR3 DNA: TGTGCCACCAGCAATACCATCGACTCCTACGAGCAGTACTTC; CDR3 protein: CATSNTIDSYEQYF
clone size: .; J gene: TRBJ2-1; V gene: TRBV7-2; D gene: TRBD2; CDR3 DNA: TGTGCCAGCAGCTTAGCCCTAGCGGACAATGAGCAGTTCTTC; CDR3 protein: CASSLALADNEQFF
clone size: few; J gene: TRBJ2-7; V gene: TRBV3-1; D gene: .; CDR3 DNA: TGTGCCAGCAGCCAAGATGGGGGACTTTCCTACGAGCAGTACTTC; CDR3 protein: CASSQDGGLSYEQYF
clone size: few; J gene: TRBJ2-4; V gene: TRBV27; D gene: .; CDR3 DNA: TGTGCCAGCAGTTTCATGGGTAGCAAAAACATTCAGTACTTC; CDR3 protein: CASSFMGSKNIQYF